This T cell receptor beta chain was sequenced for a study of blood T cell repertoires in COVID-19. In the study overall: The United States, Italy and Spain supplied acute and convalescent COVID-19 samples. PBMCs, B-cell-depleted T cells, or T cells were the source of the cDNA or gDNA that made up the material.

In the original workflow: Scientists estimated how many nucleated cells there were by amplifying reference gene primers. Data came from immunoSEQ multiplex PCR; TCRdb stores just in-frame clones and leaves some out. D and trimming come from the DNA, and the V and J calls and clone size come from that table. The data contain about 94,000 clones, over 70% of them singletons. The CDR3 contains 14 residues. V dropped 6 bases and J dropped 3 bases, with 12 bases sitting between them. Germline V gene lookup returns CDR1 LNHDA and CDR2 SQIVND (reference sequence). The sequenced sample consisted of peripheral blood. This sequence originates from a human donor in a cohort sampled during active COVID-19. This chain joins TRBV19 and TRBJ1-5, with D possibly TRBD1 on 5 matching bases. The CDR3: CASRGVGLNQPQHF. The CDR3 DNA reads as TGTGCCAGTAGAGGGGTGGGGCTCAATCAGCCCCAGCATTTT. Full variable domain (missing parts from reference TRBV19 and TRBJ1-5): DGGITQSPKYLFRKEGQNVTLSCEQNLNHDAMYWYRQDPGQGLRLIYYSQIVNDFQKGDIAEGYSVSREKKESFPLTVTSAQKNPTAFYLCASRGVGLNQPQHFGDGTRLSIL.